This passage covers 28 T cell receptor beta chains from one sample sequenced in a study of blood T cell repertoires in COVID-19. Method: immunoSEQ multiplex PCR; TCRdb's copy keeps in-frame clones and lacks some. The repertoire consists of 300,000 to 400,000 clones, with roughly 87% occurring once and the leading ten covering 7.5% to 10%. Sequenced: peripheral blood. The source is a man between 25 and 39 years old with COVID-19, enrolled during active disease.

This CDR3 reads CAWSPSLGQGRLEAFF. CDR3 in DNA: TGTGCCTGGAGTCCTAGCCTCGGACAGGGGCGTTTGGAAGCTTTCTTT. The rearrangement links TRBV30 to TRBJ1-1; 9 nucleotides agree with TRBD1. Losses at the gene ends were 2 bases for V and 8 bases for J; bases not matched to a gene: 15. Germline assignment: CDR1 GTSNPN and CDR2 SVGIG (reference sequence). This CDR3 contains 16 residues.

The chain employs TRBV11-2 and TRBJ1-2; a weak D match, TRBD1 (6 bases). The CDR3 extends over 13 amino acids. The V and J ends lost 5 bases and 3 bases respectively, with 10 bases between them. The germline gives CDR1 SGHAT, CDR2 FQNNGV. CDR3 sequence reads: CASSPQGYYGYTF. CDR3 DNA: TGTGCCAGCAGCCCCCAGGGGTACTATGGCTACACCTTC.

This chain links TRBV7-9 with TRBJ2-1, with D unclear. The ends were cut back, 5 bases at V and 8 bases at J, with 7 bases in the middle. Germline V CDR1 and CDR2: SEHNR, FQNEAQ (reference sequence). CDR3 length: 11 amino acids. This CDR3 is CASSGVDEQFF. Written as DNA, the CDR3 is TGTGCCAGCAGCGGAGTCGATGAGCAGTTCTTC.

The chain links TRBV24-1 to TRBJ2-5; 7 bases agree with TRBD1. CDR1 is KGHDR and CDR2 is SFDVKD in the germline V gene. The CDR3 length is 15 residues. With 2 bases clipped from V and 2 bases from J, the junction kept 4 bases outside the gene matches. The CDR3 DNA reads as TGTGCCACCAGTGATTCAACAGGGGTTCAAGAGACCCAGTACTTC. As protein: CATSDSTGVQETQYF.

The chain carries TRBV9 and TRBJ1-2; 8 bases are a match to TRBD1. Per the germline V gene, CDR1 is SGDLS and CDR2 is YYNGEE. The CDR3 loop spans 16 amino acids. With 2 bases clipped from V and 4 bases from J, the junction kept 10 bases outside the gene matches. The CDR3 nucleotides read TGTGCCAGCAGCGTGACAGGGGTGGGTTTATCCTATGGCTACACCTTC. This encodes CASSVTGVGLSYGYTF.

This clone occurred once. The chain uses TRBV19 and TRBJ2-1; 10 bases align to TRBD2. CDR3 length: 15 amino acids. Trimming cost V 0 bases and J 8 bases; bases outside gene matches: 4. CDR1 and CDR2 (germline): LNHDA, SQIVND (reference sequence). The CDR3 DNA follows: TGTGCCAGTAGTATAGATAGCGGGAGGCGCGATGAGCAGTTCTTC. Encoded protein: CASSIDSGRRDEQFF. The full variable domain, its missing parts supplied by reference TRBV19 and TRBJ2-1, is DGGITQSPKYLFRKEGQNVTLSCEQNLNHDAMYWYRQDPGQGLRLIYYSQIVNDFQKGDIAEGYSVSREKKESFPLTVTSAQKNPTAFYLCASSIDSGRRDEQFFGPGTRLTVL.

The chain couples TRBV5-5 to TRBJ1-4; possibly TRBD1 for D (6 bases). The CDR3 contains 15 residues. Germline values: CDR1 SGHKS, CDR2 YYEKEE (reference sequence). V lost 1 base to trimming and J lost 6 bases, with 13 bases between them. In DNA, the CDR3 is TGTGCCAGCAGCTTGTCGGGACAATGGGATGAAAAACTGTTTTTT. Its protein product is CASSLSGQWDEKLFF.

The chain recombines TRBV3-1 (or the pseudogene TRBV3-2) with TRBJ2-1, with D maybe TRBD2 (5 bases). The CDR3 has 17 residues. Trimming removed 0 bases at V and 2 bases at J, with 14 bases between. Germline V gene sequence: CDR1 LGHDT, CDR2 YNNKEL (reference sequence). The CDR3 is CASSQDGGGSAYNEQFF. As DNA, the CDR3 is TGTGCCAGCAGCCAAGATGGAGGCGGGTCCGCCTACAATGAGCAGTTCTTC.

The chain recombines TRBV24-1 with TRBJ1-1, with D unresolved. Germline loops: CDR1 KGHDR, CDR2 SFDVKD. The CDR3 covers 13 residues. The V end was cut by 2 bases, the J end by 2 bases, with 5 bases between. The CDR3 loop is CATSDSYNTEAFF. For the CDR3, the DNA is TGTGCCACCAGTGATTCCTATAACACTGAAGCTTTCTTT.

The chain is built from TRBV7-3 and TRBJ2-2, with TRBD1 identical over 11 bases. Germline values: CDR1 SGHTA, CDR2 FQGTGA. The length of the CDR3 is 16 residues. The junction had 6 bases not matched to a gene; V was cut back by 4 bases and J by 5 bases. In DNA, the CDR3 is TGTGCCAGCAGCTACGGGACAGGGGGAGGTACCGGGGAGCTGTTTTTT. It is translated as CASSYGTGGGTGELFF.

The chain carries TRBV28 and TRBJ2-7, with TRBD1 matching 9 bases. The CDR3 runs 15 residues. Unmatched junction bases numbered 10, after V lost 7 bases and J lost 3 bases. Germline V CDR1 and CDR2: MDHEN, SYDVKM. The CDR3 protein is CASTAQGQGLYEQYF. The CDR3 DNA is TGTGCCAGCACCGCGCAGGGACAGGGTCTCTACGAGCAGTACTTC. The complete variable domain, with remaining parts taken from reference TRBV28 and TRBJ2-7, reads DVKVTQSSRYLVKRTGEKVFLECVQDMDHENMFWYRQDPGLGLRLIYFSYDVKMKEKGDIPEGYSVSREKKERFSLILESASTNQTSMYLCASTAQGQGLYEQYFGPGTRLTVT.

The V and J genes are TRBV7-3 and TRBJ2-1; maybe TRBD2 (5 bases). The CDR3 has 15 amino acids. The germline V gene has CDR1 SGHTA and CDR2 FQGTGA. Trimming took off 5 bases at V and 0 bases at J, with 11 bases between the two ends. CDR3 sequence (DNA): TGTGCCAGCAGCGCGTCCGGGAACTCCTACAATGAGCAGTTCTTC. Protein product: CASSASGNSYNEQFF.

There are a few counts of this clone. CDR3 bases: TGTGCCAGCAGCCCCCCTTCCCAGGATGAGCAGTTCTTC. Its protein product is CASSPPSQDEQFF. The chain links TRBV7-9 to TRBJ2-1; no clear D. Between the trimmed V and J ends, which lost 5 bases and 8 bases, there was a span of 13 bases. The germline CDR1 and CDR2 sequences are SEHNR and FQNEAQ (reference sequence). There are 13 residues in the CDR3.

The rearrangement links TRBV4-1 to TRBJ1-5, with 7 bases aligning to TRBD1. This CDR3 contains 17 residues. Trimming removed 4 bases from V and 0 bases from J; junction bases left unmatched: 9. Germline-derived CDR1 and CDR2 are MGHRA and YSYEKL. CDR3 amino acids: CASSPVGGGHSNQPQHF. In nucleotides, the CDR3 is TGCGCCAGCAGCCCGGTAGGAGGGGGCCATAGCAATCAGCCCCAGCATTTT.

The CDR3, as DNA: TGTGCCAGCAGCTTTCGCTCCGGGACAGGCTCCTACGAGCAGTACTTC. Its translation is CASSFRSGTGSYEQYF. This chain uses TRBV7-2 with TRBJ2-7, with TRBD1 matching 8 bases. In germline, CDR1 is SGHTA, CDR2 FQGNSA. The ends lost 3 bases at V and 0 bases at J; junction bases unmatched: 7. The CDR3 is 16 amino acids.

The gene calls are TRBV7-3 and TRBJ2-1; 9 bases align to TRBD1. V trimming: 4 bases; J trimming: 6 bases; junction bases outside the gene matches: 10. This CDR3 has 16 residues. CDR1 and CDR2 (germline): SGHTA, FQGTGA. CDR3: CASSSQTGQGGNEQFF. In DNA, the CDR3 is TGTGCCAGCAGCTCGCAGACGGGACAGGGTGGCAATGAGCAGTTCTTC.

The chain recombines TRBV24-1 with TRBJ2-3, with a tentative D call TRBD2 (6 bases). CDR3 length: 13 residues. Germline CDR1 is KGHDR and CDR2 is SFDVKD. V was pared by 5 bases and J by 4 bases, with 9 bases between. CDR3 DNA: TGTGCCACCAGTGGCCGCGGGGCAGATACGCAGTATTTT. Amino acids: CATSGRGADTQYF.

The chain uses TRBV5-4 and TRBJ2-7; 10 nucleotides match TRBD1. The V gene's germline CDR1 is SGHNT and CDR2 YYREEE (reference sequence). This CDR3 has 14 amino acids. V shed 2 bases, J shed 7 bases, and the junction held 6 bases outside the gene matches. Here the CDR3 DNA reads TGTGCCAGCAGCTTTGGGACAGGGGAAGAAGAGCAGTACTTC. Amino acids: CASSFGTGEEEQYF.

The V and J genes are TRBV19 and TRBJ1-5; a weak D match, TRBD1 (6 bases). V lost 7 bases to trimming and J lost 2 bases, with 9 bases between them. The CDR3 totals 13 residues. Germline V CDR1 and CDR2: LNHDA, SQIVND (reference sequence). CDR3 amino acids: CASKRQGNQPQHF. CDR3 DNA: TGTGCCAGTAAGCGACAGGGCAATCAGCCCCAGCATTTT. The complete variable domain, with remaining parts taken from reference TRBV19 and TRBJ1-5, reads DGGITQSPKYLFRKEGQNVTLSCEQNLNHDAMYWYRQDPGQGLRLIYYSQIVNDFQKGDIAEGYSVSREKKESFPLTVTSAQKNPTAFYLCASKRQGNQPQHFGDGTRLSIL.

A word on this clone: Mismatch with germline at one junction end may stem from a read error. The V gene is TRBV19, the J gene TRBJ2-4; 9 nucleotides align to TRBD1. The germline gives CDR1 LNHDA, CDR2 SQIVND (reference sequence). The CDR3 runs 17 residues. The CDR3 region is CASSVETGGVGKNIQYF. The CDR3 DNA is TGTGCCAGTAGTGTAGAAACAGGGGGCGTAGGCAAAAACATTCAGTACTTC.

This clone was seen a single time. The chain couples TRBV7-9 to TRBJ2-6; weak D call: TRBD1 (5 bases). The V and J ends lost 2 bases and 1 base respectively, with 9 bases between them. This CDR3 contains 16 residues. Germline V lookup: CDR1 SEHNR, CDR2 FQNEAQ (reference sequence). CDR3 sequence reads: CASSLRGGSGANVLTF. Here the CDR3 DNA reads TGTGCCAGCAGCTTAAGGGGTGGGTCTGGGGCCAACGTCCTGACTTTC.

The J gene is TRBJ2-7, the V gene TRBV27, with 7 bases matching TRBD1. The CDR3 has 12 residues. The germline gives CDR1 MNHEY, CDR2 SMNVEV (reference sequence). J was trimmed by 3 bases and V by 9 bases; bases with no gene match: 5. The CDR3 DNA follows: TGTGCCAGAGGGACAGCGGACTACGAGCAGTACTTC. This codes for CARGTADYEQYF.

The CDR3 is CASSFSNLATGTEAFF. The DNA for the CDR3 is TGTGCCAGCAGCTTTTCCAACCTCGCGACAGGGACTGAAGCTTTCTTT. V gene TRBV5-4 combines with J gene TRBJ1-1; TRBD1 matches 7 bases. Germline V CDR1 and CDR2: SGHNT, YYREEE (reference sequence). CDR3 size: 16 residues. With V trimmed by 2 bases and J by 5 bases, 12 bases remained unmatched.

The chain combines TRBV3-1 (or the pseudogene TRBV3-2) with TRBJ2-7; D ambiguous. Germline assignment: CDR1 LGHDT and CDR2 YNNKEL (reference sequence). CDR3 length: 12 amino acids. V was trimmed by 2 bases and J by 3 bases, leaving 5 bases between them. CDR3 coding DNA: TGTGCCAGCAGCCAACGAGGCTACGAGCAGTACTTC. This translates into CASSQRGYEQYF.

The V and J genes are TRBV7-2 and TRBJ2-7; 8 bases match TRBD2. Germline V CDR1 and CDR2: SGHTA, FQGNSA. Trimming took 5 bases from V and 2 from J; bases not matched to a gene: 8. This CDR3 comprises 15 residues. CDR3 DNA: TGTGCCAGCAGCGACCCTAGCGGGTCCACCTACGAGCAGTACTTC. Translated, it gives CASSDPSGSTYEQYF.

V and J are TRBV7-9 and TRBJ2-7; D possibly corresponds to TRBD2 (6 bases). Looked up from germline, CDR1 is SEHNR and CDR2 is FQNEAQ (reference sequence). V was shortened by 6 bases and J by 4 bases, with 16 bases between the two germline ends. The length of the CDR3 is 14 residues. CDR3 loop: CASRPREAAYEQYF. CDR3 bases: TGTGCCAGCAGACCTAGGGAGGCAGCTTACGAGCAGTACTTC.

This rearrangement joins TRBV5-4 to TRBJ1-1; the D gene is possibly TRBD1 (6 bases). In germline, CDR1 is SGHNT, CDR2 YYREEE (reference sequence). The CDR3 consists of 14 residues. Between the trimmed V and J ends, which lost 1 base and 1 base, there was a span of 8 bases. The DNA of the CDR3 is TGTGCCAGCAGCTTGACGACAGGGAACACTGAAGCTTTCTTT. This encodes CASSLTTGNTEAFF. Supplemented by reference TRBV5-4 and TRBJ1-1, the full variable domain reads ETGVTQSPTHLIKTRGQQVTLRCSSQSGHNTVSWYQQALGQGPQFIFQYYREEENGRGNFPPRFSGLQFPNYSSELNVNALELDDSALYLCASSLTTGNTEAFFGQGTRLTVV.

V and J are TRBV28 and TRBJ2-3; TRBD2 aligns across 12 bases. V lost 5 bases to trimming and J lost 2 bases; unmatched junction nucleotides: 8. Germline V CDR1 and CDR2: MDHEN, SYDVKM. There are 17 residues in the CDR3. CDR3 nucleotides: TGTGCCAGCAGTCAAGATGGACTAGCGGGGTACACAGATACGCAGTATTTT. Its protein is CASSQDGLAGYTDTQYF.